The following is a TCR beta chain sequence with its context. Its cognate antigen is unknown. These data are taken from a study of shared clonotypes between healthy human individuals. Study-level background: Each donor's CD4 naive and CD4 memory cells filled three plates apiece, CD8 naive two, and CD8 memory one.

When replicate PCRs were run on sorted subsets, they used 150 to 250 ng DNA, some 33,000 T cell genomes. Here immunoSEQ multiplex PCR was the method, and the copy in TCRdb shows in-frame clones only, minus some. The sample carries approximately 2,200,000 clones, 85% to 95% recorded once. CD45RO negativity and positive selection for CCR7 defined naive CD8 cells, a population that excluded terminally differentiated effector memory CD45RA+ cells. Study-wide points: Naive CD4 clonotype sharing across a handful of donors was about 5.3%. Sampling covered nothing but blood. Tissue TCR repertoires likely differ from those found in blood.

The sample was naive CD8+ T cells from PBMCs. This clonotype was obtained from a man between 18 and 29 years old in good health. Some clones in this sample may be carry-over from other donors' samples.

DNA for the CDR3: TGTGCCAGCAGCTCAGGACTAGCGGGAGTCGGAAGAGACGAGCAGTACTTC. As protein: CASSSGLAGVGRDEQYF. This rearrangement joins TRBV7-8 to TRBJ2-7, with 13 bases fitting TRBD2. J gave up 5 bases and V 4 bases, and 11 bases lay outside the gene matches. CDR3 length: 17 residues. Germline lookup yields CDR1 SGHVS and CDR2 FQNEAQ.